Presented here are 23 T cell receptor beta chains from one specimen sequenced in a study of shared clonotypes between healthy human individuals. Sequencing was performed with immunoSEQ multiplex PCR; in TCRdb, only in-frame clones are kept and a portion is missing. The table has about 79,000 clones, roughly three fifths seen once. The sample comprised memory CD8+ T cells sorted from blood. The subset: CD45RO+ cells pooled with CCR7-negative TemRA cells. These receptors were collected from a man aged 25 to 40 in good health.

The chain carries TRBV7-9 and TRBJ2-3, with 7 bases identical to TRBD2. This CDR3 has 18 residues. Germline-derived CDR1 and CDR2 are SEHNR and FQNEAQ (reference sequence). The V segment lost 4 bases and the J segment 0 bases; nucleotides outside the gene matches: 13. The CDR3 loop is CASSYPLAGHRSTDTQYF. CDR3 bases: TGTGCCAGCAGCTACCCATTAGCGGGTCACCGTAGCACAGATACGCAGTATTTT. Supplemented by reference TRBV7-9 and TRBJ2-3, the full variable domain reads DTGVSQNPRHKITKRGQNVTFRCDPISEHNRLYWYRQTLGQGPEFLTYFQNEAQLEKSRLLSDRFSAERPKGSFSTLEIQRTEQGDSAMYLCASSYPLAGHRSTDTQYFGPGTRLTVL.

In this sample, this clone turned up a few times. This chain links TRBV5-1 with TRBJ2-1; 8 bases agree with TRBD2. The CDR3 sequence is 16 residues long. The V segment lost 2 bases and the J segment 8 bases; nucleotides outside the gene matches: 12. Germline V lookup: CDR1 SGHRS, CDR2 YFSETQ. The CDR3 loop is CASSLEGLGGWDEQFF. The CDR3 bases are TGCGCCAGCAGCTTAGAGGGACTAGGGGGTTGGGATGAGCAGTTCTTC.

The rearrangement links TRBV7-8 to TRBJ2-3; TRBD1 agrees at 8 bases. Germline CDR1 SGHVS, CDR2 FQNEAQ. This CDR3 spans 15 amino acids. V lost 1 base, J lost 2 bases, and 2 bases stayed unmatched. The CDR3 nucleotides read TGTGCCAGCAGCTTAGGACAGGGGACCACAGATACGCAGTATTTT. Its protein product is CASSLGQGTTDTQYF.

Regarding this clone: Given a much more abundant clone one base away, this may be a read error. V gene TRBV6-5 combines with J gene TRBJ2-7; tentative D call: TRBD1 (5 bases). Germline assignment: CDR1 MNHEY and CDR2 SVGAGI. The V gene lost 6 bases and the J gene lost 2 bases, with 5 bases spanning the gap. The CDR3 totals 11 residues. The CDR3 DNA reads as TGTGCCAGCAGGGACACCTACGAGCAGTACTTC. The encoded protein is CASRDTYEQYF.

The genes are TRBV7-2 and TRBJ2-7; D is unresolved. The V gene's germline CDR1 is SGHTA and CDR2 FQGNSA. The CDR3 length is 14 residues. V gave up 5 bases and J gave up 3 bases, with 14 bases separating them. The CDR3 nucleotides are TGTGCCAGCAGCCACACCGGGCCATACTACGAGCAGTACTTC. Its translation: CASSHTGPYYEQYF.

V and J are TRBV25-1 and TRBJ1-1, with TRBD1 matching over 7 bases. J lost 1 base, V lost 8 bases, and 1 base had no gene match. The germline CDR1 and CDR2 sequences are MGHDK and SYGVNS. The CDR3 runs to 12 residues. CDR3 in amino acids: CASRTGNTEAFF. CDR3 DNA: TGTGCCAGCCGGACAGGGAACACTGAAGCTTTCTTT.

This sequence joins TRBV7-2 and TRBJ2-7; 11 nucleotides agree with TRBD2. This CDR3 spans 16 amino acids. With V trimmed by 5 bases and J by 3 bases, 9 bases remained unmatched. Germline lookup yields CDR1 SGHTA and CDR2 FQGNSA. CDR3 bases: TGTGCCAGCAGCCCCTCGGTGGGACTAGCGGTCTACGAGCAGTACTTC. Protein sequence: CASSPSVGLAVYEQYF. Supplemented by reference TRBV7-2 and TRBJ2-7, the full variable domain reads GAGVSQSPSNKVTEKGKDVELRCDPISGHTALYWYRQSLGQGLEFLIYFQGNSAPDKSGLPSDRFSAERTGGSVSTLTIQRTQQEDSAVYLCASSPSVGLAVYEQYFGPGTRLTVT.

This clone was recorded only once. The chain couples TRBV28 to TRBJ1-1; 8 bases line up with TRBD1. V lost 5 bases, J lost 4 bases, and 6 bases stayed unmatched. The CDR3 has 14 residues. Germline V CDR1 and CDR2: MDHEN, SYDVKM. The CDR3 DNA is TGTGCCAGCAGTCTGACAACAGGGGGCACTGAAGCTTTCTTT. As protein: CASSLTTGGTEAFF.

J is TRBJ1-1 and V is TRBV19, with D unclear. V lost 6 bases, J lost 0 bases, and 11 bases lay in between. The CDR3 is 14 residues long. Per germline, CDR1 LNHDA and CDR2 SQIVND (reference sequence). In DNA form, the CDR3 reads TGTGCCAGTAGAATGGGGAGCATGAACACTGAAGCTTTCTTT. Amino acids: CASRMGSMNTEAFF. Based on the CDR3 plus reference TRBV19 and TRBJ1-1, the full variable domain is DGGITQSPKYLFRKEGQNVTLSCEQNLNHDAMYWYRQDPGQGLRLIYYSQIVNDFQKGDIAEGYSVSREKKESFPLTVTSAQKNPTAFYLCASRMGSMNTEAFFGQGTRLTVV.

This clone was found a few times. The V gene is TRBV28, the J gene TRBJ2-7; TRBD1 agrees at 9 bases. This CDR3 is 14 amino acids long. Germline loops: CDR1 MDHEN, CDR2 SYDVKM. V was pared by 3 bases and J by 6 bases, with 6 bases of the junction left unmatched. Here the CDR3 DNA reads TGTGCCAGCAGTTTCTGGGACAGGGTTAGCGAGCAGTACTTC. Protein product: CASSFWDRVSEQYF.

This chain links TRBV27 with TRBJ2-1; D possibly corresponds to TRBD2 (6 bases). Germline assignment: CDR1 MNHEY and CDR2 SMNVEV (reference sequence). This CDR3 has 12 amino acids. Trimming removed 8 bases from V and 9 bases from J, with 14 bases in between. CDR3 protein: CASQFGSGEQFF. The CDR3 nucleotides are TGTGCCAGCCAATTCGGGAGCGGTGAGCAGTTCTTC.

V and J are TRBV6-5 and TRBJ2-7, with D unclear. Trimming cost V 0 bases and J 7 bases, with 13 bases left between them. The length of the CDR3 is 14 residues. Germline CDR1 reads MNHEY; CDR2 reads SVGAGI. CDR3 DNA: TGTGCCAGCAGTTACTCGAGTGGTAGTGTAGAGCAGTACTTC. It is translated as CASSYSSGSVEQYF.

The chain couples TRBV5-1 to TRBJ2-5; no clear D gene. This CDR3 is 14 amino acids long. V lost 2 bases to trimming and J lost 2 bases, with 10 bases between them. Per the germline V gene, CDR1 is SGHRS and CDR2 is YFSETQ. CDR3 in DNA: TGCGCCAGCAGCTTCCGGGTGCTACAAGAGACCCAGTACTTC. This gives the protein CASSFRVLQETQYF. Full variable domain (remainder filled in from reference TRBV5-1 and TRBJ2-5): KAGVTQTPRYLIKTRGQQVTLSCSPISGHRSVSWYQQTPGQGLQFLFEYFSETQRNKGNFPGRFSGRQFSNSRSEMNVSTLELGDSALYLCASSFRVLQETQYFGPGTRLLVL.

This clone turned up a few times. The chain links TRBV2 to TRBJ1-1, with D uncertain. V lost 0 bases, J lost 13 bases, and 0 bases lay in between. Germline lookup yields CDR1 SNHLY and CDR2 FYNNEI. The CDR3 contains 8 residues. CDR3 coding DNA: TGTGCCAGCAGTGAAGCTTTCTTT. Protein: CASSEAFF.

This clone was seen once. This sequence joins TRBV25-1 and TRBJ2-1; possibly TRBD1 for D (7 bases). CDR1 and CDR2 (germline): MGHDK, SYGVNS. The CDR3 runs 10 residues. The V gene lost 9 bases and the J gene lost 10 bases, with 10 bases spanning the gap. CDR3 protein: CASQGGEQFF. The CDR3, as DNA: TGTGCCAGTCAGGGGGGCGAGCAGTTCTTC.

This clone occurred a few times. V and J are TRBV30 and TRBJ2-3; TRBD2 might be the D (5 bases). CDR3 length: 17 amino acids. Trimming pared 2 bases from V and 0 bases from J, leaving 18 bases between. Germline-derived CDR1 and CDR2 are GTSNPN and SVGIG (reference sequence). CDR3 sequence: CAWSLWMVSASTDTQYF. In nucleotides, the CDR3 is TGTGCCTGGAGTTTGTGGATGGTTAGCGCTAGCACAGATACGCAGTATTTT.

The V and J genes are TRBV21-1 and TRBJ2-7; TRBD1, the D gene given by the table, was not confirmed from the DNA. TRBV21-1 is marked as a pseudogene. CDR3 length: 14 amino acids. CDR3 in DNA: TGTGCCAGGCACCGTTCGGGACAGTTGTACGAGCAGTACTTC. Translated: CARHRSGQLYEQYF.

V and J are TRBV6-1 and TRBJ2-5; D is ambiguous. Between the trimmed V and J ends, which lost 3 bases and 12 bases, there was a span of 14 bases. CDR1 and CDR2 from the germline V gene are MNHNS and SASEGT. This CDR3 has 12 residues. Here the CDR3 reads CASSETFGHEYF. CDR3 DNA: TGTGCCAGCAGTGAGACCTTCGGGCATGAGTACTTC.

This chain connects TRBV7-9 to TRBJ1-5; D perhaps matches TRBD1 (6 bases). The CDR3 contains 14 residues. Trimming took 5 bases from V and 4 from J, leaving 12 bases between them. CDR1 and CDR2 (germline): SEHNR, FQNEAQ (reference sequence). The CDR3 DNA reads as TGTGCCAGCAGCGCAGGGGTTGAGAATCAGCCCCAGCATTTT. Protein sequence: CASSAGVENQPQHF.

The V and J genes are TRBV4-3 and TRBJ2-3, with 11 bases fitting TRBD1. V trimming: 3 bases; J trimming: 4 bases; junction bases outside the gene matches: 6. Germline CDR1 LGHNA, CDR2 YSLEER. This CDR3 is 16 amino acids long. The CDR3 DNA reads TGCGCCAGCAGCCAGGACCCGGGACAGGGGGCAGATACGCAGTATTTT. Translation gives CASSQDPGQGADTQYF.

This clone was counted only a few times. The chain combines TRBV5-1 with TRBJ1-1; D is possibly TRBD1 (6 bases). CDR3 length: 13 amino acids. V was pared by 6 bases and J by 4 bases, with 13 bases between. Germline V gene lookup returns CDR1 SGHRS and CDR2 YFSETQ. CDR3: CASTERGGTEAFF. Written as DNA, the CDR3 is TGCGCCAGCACCGAAAGGGGGGGCACTGAAGCTTTCTTT. The full variable domain, completed using reference TRBV5-1 and TRBJ1-1, is KAGVTQTPRYLIKTRGQQVTLSCSPISGHRSVSWYQQTPGQGLQFLFEYFSETQRNKGNFPGRFSGRQFSNSRSEMNVSTLELGDSALYLCASTERGGTEAFFGQGTRLTVV.

The rearrangement uses TRBV7-9 and TRBJ2-5; D might be TRBD1 (6 bases). The germline CDR1 and CDR2 sequences are SEHNR and FQNEAQ (reference sequence). The CDR3 length is 14 residues. The V and J ends lost 2 bases and 5 bases respectively, with 12 bases between them. For the CDR3, the DNA is TGTGCCAGCAGCTTAACAACAGGGTATGAGACCCAGTACTTC. This encodes CASSLTTGYETQYF.

The rearrangement links TRBV7-8 to TRBJ2-1, with a tentative D call TRBD2 (6 bases). This CDR3 is built from 13 residues. The V gene lost 1 base and the J gene lost 9 bases, with 10 bases spanning the gap. CDR1 is SGHVS and CDR2 is FQNEAQ in the germline V gene. The CDR3 loop is CASSLGPGAEQFF. The CDR3 bases are TGTGCCAGCAGCTTAGGACCGGGAGCTGAGCAGTTCTTC.